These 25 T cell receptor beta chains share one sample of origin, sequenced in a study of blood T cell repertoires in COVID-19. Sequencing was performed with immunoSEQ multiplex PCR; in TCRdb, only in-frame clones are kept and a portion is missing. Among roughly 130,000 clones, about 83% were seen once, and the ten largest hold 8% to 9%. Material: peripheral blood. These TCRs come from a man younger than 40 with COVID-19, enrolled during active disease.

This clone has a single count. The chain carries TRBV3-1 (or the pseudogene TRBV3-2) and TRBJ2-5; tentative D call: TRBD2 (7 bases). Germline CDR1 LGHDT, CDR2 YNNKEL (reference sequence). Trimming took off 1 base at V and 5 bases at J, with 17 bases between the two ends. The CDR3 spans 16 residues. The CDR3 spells CASSQVGGGSGETQYF. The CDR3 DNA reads TGTGCCAGCAGCCAAGTTGGGGGCGGGAGCGGGGAGACCCAGTACTTC.

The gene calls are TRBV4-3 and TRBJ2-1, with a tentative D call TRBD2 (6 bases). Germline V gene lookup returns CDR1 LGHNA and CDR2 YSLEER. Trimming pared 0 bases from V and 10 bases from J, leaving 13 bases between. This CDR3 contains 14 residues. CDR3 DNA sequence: TGCGCCAGCAGCCAAGACCAGGGCACTAGCGAGCAGTTCTTC. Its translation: CASSQDQGTSEQFF.

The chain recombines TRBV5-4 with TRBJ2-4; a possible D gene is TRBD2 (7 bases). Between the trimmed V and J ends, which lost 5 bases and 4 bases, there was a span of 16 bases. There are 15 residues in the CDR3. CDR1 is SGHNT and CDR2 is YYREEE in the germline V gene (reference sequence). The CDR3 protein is CASSRGGGWKNIQYF. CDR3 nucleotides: TGTGCCAGCAGTCGTGGGGGGGGCTGGAAAAACATTCAGTACTTC.

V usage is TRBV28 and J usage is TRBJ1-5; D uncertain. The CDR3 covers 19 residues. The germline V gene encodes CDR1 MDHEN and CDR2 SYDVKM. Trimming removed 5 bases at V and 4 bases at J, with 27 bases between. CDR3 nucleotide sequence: TGTGCCAGCAGTCGGCAGACATACGATCCCCGGTCCCATAATCAGCCCCAGCATTTT. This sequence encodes CASSRQTYDPRSHNQPQHF.

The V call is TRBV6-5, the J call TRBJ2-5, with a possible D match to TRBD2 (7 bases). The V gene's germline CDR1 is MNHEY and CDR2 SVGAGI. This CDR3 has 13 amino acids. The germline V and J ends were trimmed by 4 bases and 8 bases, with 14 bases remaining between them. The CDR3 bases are TGTGCCAGCAGTTTCGAGGGGGGGGGAACCCAGTACTTC. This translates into CASSFEGGGTQYF.

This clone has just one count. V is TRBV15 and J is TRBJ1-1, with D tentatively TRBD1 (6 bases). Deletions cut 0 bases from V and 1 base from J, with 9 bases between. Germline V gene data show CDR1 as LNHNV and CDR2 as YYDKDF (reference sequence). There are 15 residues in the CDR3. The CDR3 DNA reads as TGTGCCACCAGCAGAGATCAGGGGCGGAACACTGAAGCTTTCTTT. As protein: CATSRDQGRNTEAFF.

Here the CDR3 reads CASVFSGAYEQYF. CDR3 in DNA: TGTGCCAGCGTCTTTAGCGGGGCCTACGAGCAGTACTTC. The chain is built from TRBV28 and TRBJ2-7; 8 bases line up with TRBD2. V lost 8 bases, J lost 2 bases, and 5 bases stayed unmatched. The CDR3 is made up of 13 amino acids. Germline values: CDR1 MDHEN, CDR2 SYDVKM.

CDR3 DNA: TGTGCCAGCAGCCCCCGGACTAGCGACTACGAGCAGTACTTC. Protein: CASSPRTSDYEQYF. The J gene is TRBJ2-7, the V gene TRBV9, with 9 nucleotides matching TRBD2. The ends lost 4 bases at V and 3 bases at J; junction bases unmatched: 5. The CDR3 has 14 residues. In germline, CDR1 is SGDLS, CDR2 YYNGEE. Full variable domain (rest looked up from reference TRBV9 and TRBJ2-7): DSGVTQTPKHLITATGQRVTLRCSPRSGDLSVYWYQQSLDQGLQFLIQYYNGEERAKGNILERFSAQQFPDLHSELNLSSLELGDSALYFCASSPRTSDYEQYFGPGTRLTVT.

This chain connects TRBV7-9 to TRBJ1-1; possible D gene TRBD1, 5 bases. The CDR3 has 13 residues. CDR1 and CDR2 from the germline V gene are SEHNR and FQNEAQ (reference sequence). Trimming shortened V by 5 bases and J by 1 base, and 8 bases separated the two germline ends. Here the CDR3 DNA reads TGTGCCAGCAGCAGGGACGGGAACACTGAAGCTTTCTTT. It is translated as CASSRDGNTEAFF.

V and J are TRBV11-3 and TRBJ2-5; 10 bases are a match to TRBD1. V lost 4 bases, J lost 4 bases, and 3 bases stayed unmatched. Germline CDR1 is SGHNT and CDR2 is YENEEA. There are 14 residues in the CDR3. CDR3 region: CASSSRDRGETQYF. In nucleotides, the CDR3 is TGTGCCAGCAGCTCCCGGGACAGGGGAGAGACCCAGTACTTC.

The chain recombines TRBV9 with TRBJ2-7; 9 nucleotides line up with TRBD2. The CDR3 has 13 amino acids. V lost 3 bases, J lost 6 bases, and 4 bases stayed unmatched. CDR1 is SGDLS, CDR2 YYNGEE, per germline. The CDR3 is CASSAGLAGEQYF. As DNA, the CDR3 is TGTGCCAGCAGCGCGGGACTAGCCGGCGAGCAGTACTTC.

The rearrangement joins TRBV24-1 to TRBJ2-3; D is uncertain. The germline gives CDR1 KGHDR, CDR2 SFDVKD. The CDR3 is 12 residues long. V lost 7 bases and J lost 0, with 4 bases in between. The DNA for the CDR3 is TGTGCCACCAGATCTAGCACAGATACGCAGTATTTT. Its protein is CATRSSTDTQYF.

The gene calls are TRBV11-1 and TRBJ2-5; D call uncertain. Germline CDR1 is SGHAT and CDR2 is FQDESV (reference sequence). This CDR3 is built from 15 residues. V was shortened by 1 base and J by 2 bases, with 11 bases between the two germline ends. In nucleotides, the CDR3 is TGTGCCAGCAGCTTAGATCGGCCAGGACAAGAGACCCAGTACTTC. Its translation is CASSLDRPGQETQYF. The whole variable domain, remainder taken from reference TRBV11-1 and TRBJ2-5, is EAEVAQSPRYKITEKSQAVAFWCDPISGHATLYWYRQILGQGPELLVQFQDESVVDDSQLPKDRFSAERLKGVDSTLKIQPAELGDSAMYLCASSLDRPGQETQYFGPGTRLLVL.

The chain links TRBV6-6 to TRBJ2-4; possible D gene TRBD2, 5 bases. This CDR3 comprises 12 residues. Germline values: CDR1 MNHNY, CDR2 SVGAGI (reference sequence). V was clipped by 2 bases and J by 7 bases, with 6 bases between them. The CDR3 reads CASSYGGNIQYF. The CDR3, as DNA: TGTGCCAGCAGTTACGGCGGGAACATTCAGTACTTC.

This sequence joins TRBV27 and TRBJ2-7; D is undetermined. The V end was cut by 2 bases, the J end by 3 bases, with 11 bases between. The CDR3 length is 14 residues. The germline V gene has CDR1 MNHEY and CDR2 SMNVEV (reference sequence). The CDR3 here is CASSLGSRFYEQYF. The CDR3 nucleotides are TGTGCCAGCAGTTTAGGTAGCCGCTTCTACGAGCAGTACTTC.

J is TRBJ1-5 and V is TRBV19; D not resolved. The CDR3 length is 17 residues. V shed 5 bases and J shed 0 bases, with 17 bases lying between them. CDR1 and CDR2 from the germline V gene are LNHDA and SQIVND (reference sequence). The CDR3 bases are TGTGCCAGTAGTCCCTCGGGCAGCGACTATAGCAATCAGCCCCAGCATTTT. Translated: CASSPSGSDYSNQPQHF.

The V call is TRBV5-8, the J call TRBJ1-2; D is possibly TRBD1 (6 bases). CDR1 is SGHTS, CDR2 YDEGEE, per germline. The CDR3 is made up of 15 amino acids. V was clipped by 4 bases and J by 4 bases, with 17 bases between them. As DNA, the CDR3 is TGTGCCAGCAGCGTATTCACAGGGATTGGCTATGGCTACACCTTC. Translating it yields CASSVFTGIGYGYTF.

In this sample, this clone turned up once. The CDR3: CASSFIGTGYGYTF. CDR3 nucleotide sequence: TGTGCCAGCAGTTTCATAGGGACAGGCTATGGCTACACCTTC. J is TRBJ1-2 and V is TRBV28; 8 nucleotides line up with TRBD1. The CDR3 has 14 amino acids. V gave up 3 bases and J gave up 4 bases; unmatched junction bases: 4. Germline CDR1 reads MDHEN; CDR2 reads SYDVKM.

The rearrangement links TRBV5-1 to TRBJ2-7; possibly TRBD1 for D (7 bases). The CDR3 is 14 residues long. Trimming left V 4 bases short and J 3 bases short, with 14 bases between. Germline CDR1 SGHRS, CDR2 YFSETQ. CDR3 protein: CASSAGGDSYEQYF. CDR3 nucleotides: TGCGCCAGCAGCGCTGGCGGGGACAGCTACGAGCAGTACTTC.

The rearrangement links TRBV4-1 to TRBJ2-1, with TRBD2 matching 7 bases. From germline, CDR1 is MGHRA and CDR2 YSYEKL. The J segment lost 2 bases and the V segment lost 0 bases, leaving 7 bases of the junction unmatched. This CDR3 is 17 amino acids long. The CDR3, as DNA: TGCGCCAGCAGCCAAGATTGGGGCGGGGGAACCTACAATGAGCAGTTCTTC. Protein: CASSQDWGGGTYNEQFF.

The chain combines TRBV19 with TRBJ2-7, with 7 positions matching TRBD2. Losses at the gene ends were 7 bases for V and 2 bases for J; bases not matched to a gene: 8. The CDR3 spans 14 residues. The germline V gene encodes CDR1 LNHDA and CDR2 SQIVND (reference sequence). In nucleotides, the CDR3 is TGTGCCAGTACCCCCCCCGGGAGGCCCTACGAGCAGTACTTC. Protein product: CASTPPGRPYEQYF.

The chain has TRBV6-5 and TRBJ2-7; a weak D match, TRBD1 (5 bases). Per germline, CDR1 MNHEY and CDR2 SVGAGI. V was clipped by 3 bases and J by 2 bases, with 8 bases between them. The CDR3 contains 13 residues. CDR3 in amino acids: CASSYRQPYEQYF. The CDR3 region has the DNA TGTGCCAGCAGTTATAGACAGCCCTACGAGCAGTACTTC.

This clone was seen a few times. The CDR3 DNA sequence: TGTGCCTGTCCGAGGGCAGTTTCGATCAATGAGCAGTTCTTC. Its protein product is CACPRAVSINEQFF. The rearrangement uses TRBV30 and TRBJ2-1; D may be TRBD2 (5 bases). Trimming took off 6 bases at V and 6 bases at J, with 18 bases between the two ends. Germline V gene data show CDR1 as GTSNPN and CDR2 as SVGIG (reference sequence). CDR3 length: 14 amino acids.

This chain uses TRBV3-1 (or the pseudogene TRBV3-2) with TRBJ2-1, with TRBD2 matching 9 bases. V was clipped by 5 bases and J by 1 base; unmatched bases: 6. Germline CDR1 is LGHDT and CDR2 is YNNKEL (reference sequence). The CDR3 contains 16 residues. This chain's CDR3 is CASSERGRVSYNEQFF. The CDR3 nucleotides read TGTGCCAGCAGCGAACGCGGGAGGGTATCCTACAATGAGCAGTTCTTC.

The DNA of the CDR3 is TGTGCCAGCAGCCTCGTTTTGAACACTGAAGCTTTCTTT. Encoded protein: CASSLVLNTEAFF. The chain links TRBV3-1 (or the pseudogene TRBV3-2) to TRBJ1-1; D unclear. The CDR3 sequence is 13 residues long. Trimming left V 4 bases short and J 0 bases short, with 6 bases between. CDR1 and CDR2 (germline): LGHDT, YNNKEL (reference sequence).